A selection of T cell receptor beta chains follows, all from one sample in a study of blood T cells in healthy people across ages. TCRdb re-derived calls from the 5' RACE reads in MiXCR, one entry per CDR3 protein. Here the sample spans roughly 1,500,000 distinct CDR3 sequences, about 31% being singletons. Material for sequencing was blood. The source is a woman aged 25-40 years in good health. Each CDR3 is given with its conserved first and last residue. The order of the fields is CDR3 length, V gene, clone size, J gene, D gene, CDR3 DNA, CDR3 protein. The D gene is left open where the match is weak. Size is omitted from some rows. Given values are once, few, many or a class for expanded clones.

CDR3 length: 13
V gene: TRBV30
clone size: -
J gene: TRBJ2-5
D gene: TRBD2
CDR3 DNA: TGTGCCTGGAGTGCTAGCGGGCCTCTCGGGCAGTACTTC
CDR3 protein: CAWSASGPLGQYF

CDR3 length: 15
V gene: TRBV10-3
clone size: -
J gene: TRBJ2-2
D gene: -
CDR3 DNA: TGTGCCATCGGGGGGGCCTATACGAACACCGGGGAGCTGTTTTTT
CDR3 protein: CAIGGAYTNTGELFF

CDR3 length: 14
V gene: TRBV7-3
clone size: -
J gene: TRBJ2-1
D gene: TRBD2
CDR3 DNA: TGTGCCAGCAGCCTTGGGGCAGCGGGGCATGAGCAGTTCTTC
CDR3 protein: CASSLGAAGHEQFF

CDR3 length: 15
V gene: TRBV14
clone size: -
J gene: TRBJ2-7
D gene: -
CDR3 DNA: TGTGCCAGCAGCCAGAGAGGAAAGGGACCCTACGAGCAGTACTTC
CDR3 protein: CASSQRGKGPYEQYF

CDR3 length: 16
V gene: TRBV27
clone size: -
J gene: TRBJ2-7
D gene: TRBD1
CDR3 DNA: TGTGCCAGCAGTTCCTCTACAGGGGGCGTGGAATACGAGCAGTACTTC
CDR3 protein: CASSSSTGGVEYEQYF

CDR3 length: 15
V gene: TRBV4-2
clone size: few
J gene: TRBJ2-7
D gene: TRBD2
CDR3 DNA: TGTGCCAGTAGCCAAGTAAAAGCGGGGATTAACGAGCAGTACTTC
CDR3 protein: CASSQVKAGINEQYF

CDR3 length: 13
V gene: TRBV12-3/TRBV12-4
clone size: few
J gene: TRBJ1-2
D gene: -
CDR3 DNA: TGTGCCAGTTGGAAGGGGCAATTCTATGGCTACACCTTC
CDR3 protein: CASWKGQFYGYTF

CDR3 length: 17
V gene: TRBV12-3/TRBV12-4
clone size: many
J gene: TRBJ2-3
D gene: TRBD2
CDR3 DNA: TGTGCCAGCAGTTACCCGACTAGCGGGAGGATTGCAGATACGCAGTATTTT
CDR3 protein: CASSYPTSGRIADTQYF

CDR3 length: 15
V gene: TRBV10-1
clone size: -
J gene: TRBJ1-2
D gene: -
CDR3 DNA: TGCGCCAGCAGTGATTCAGGGATTAGAGAGGATGGCTACACCTTC
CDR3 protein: CASSDSGIREDGYTF

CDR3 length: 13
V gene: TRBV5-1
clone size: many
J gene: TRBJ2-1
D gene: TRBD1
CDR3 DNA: TGCGCCAGCAGCCCGGGACAGGGGTATGAGCAGTTCTTC
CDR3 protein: CASSPGQGYEQFF

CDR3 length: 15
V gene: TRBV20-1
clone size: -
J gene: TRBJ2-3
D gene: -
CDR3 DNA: TGCAGTGCTAGAGATCTGGGGGCCCGCACAGATACGCAGTATTTT
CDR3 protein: CSARDLGARTDTQYF

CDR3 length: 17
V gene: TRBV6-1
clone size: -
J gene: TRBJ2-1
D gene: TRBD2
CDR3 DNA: TGTGCCAGCAGCCGGACTAGCGGGGGGACCTCCTACAATGGGCAGTTCTTC
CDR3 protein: CASSRTSGGTSYNGQFF

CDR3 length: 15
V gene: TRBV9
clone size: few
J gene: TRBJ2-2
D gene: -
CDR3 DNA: TGTGCCAGCAGCGTGGAATGGTCAAAGACCGGGGAGCTGTTTTTT
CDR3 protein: CASSVEWSKTGELFF

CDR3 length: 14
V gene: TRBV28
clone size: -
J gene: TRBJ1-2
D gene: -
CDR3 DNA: TGTGCCAGCAGTCGTCACAGGGCAAACTATGGCTACACCTTC
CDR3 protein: CASSRHRANYGYTF

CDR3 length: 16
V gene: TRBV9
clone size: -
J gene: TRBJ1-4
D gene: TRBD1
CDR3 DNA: TGTGCCAGCAGCGTAGCTACAGAGGGCCAGGGGGAAAAACGGTTTTTT
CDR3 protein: CASSVATEGQGEKRFF

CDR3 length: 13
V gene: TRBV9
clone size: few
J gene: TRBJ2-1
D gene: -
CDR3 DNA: TGTGCCAGCAGCGCCAACAGGGTAAATGAGCAGTTCTTC
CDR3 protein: CASSANRVNEQFF

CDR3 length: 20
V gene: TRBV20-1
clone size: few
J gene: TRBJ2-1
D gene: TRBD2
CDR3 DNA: TGCAGTGCTAGAACCCAGGGGGTTAGCGGGAGGCGGAGCTCCTACAATGAGCAGTTCTTC
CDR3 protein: CSARTQGVSGRRSSYNEQFF

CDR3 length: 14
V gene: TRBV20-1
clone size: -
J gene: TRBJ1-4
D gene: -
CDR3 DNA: TGCAGTGCTACCTACAGCCTCCCGGGAGAAAAACTGTTTTTT
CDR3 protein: CSATYSLPGEKLFF

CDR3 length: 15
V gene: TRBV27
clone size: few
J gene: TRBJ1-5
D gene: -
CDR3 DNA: TGTGCCAGCGGGAGACAGCAATTTGGCAATCAGCCCCAGCATTTT
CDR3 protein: CASGRQQFGNQPQHF

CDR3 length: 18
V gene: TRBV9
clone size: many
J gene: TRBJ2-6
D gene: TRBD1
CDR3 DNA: TGTGCCAGCAGCGTAGAGGGCAGGGGGCTCTCTGGGGCCAACGTCCTGACTTTC
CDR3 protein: CASSVEGRGLSGANVLTF

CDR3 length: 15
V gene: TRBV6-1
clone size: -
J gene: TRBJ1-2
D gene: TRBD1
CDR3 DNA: TGTGCCAGCAGTACCCGCCGGACAGGGCATTATGGCTACACCTTC
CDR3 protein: CASSTRRTGHYGYTF

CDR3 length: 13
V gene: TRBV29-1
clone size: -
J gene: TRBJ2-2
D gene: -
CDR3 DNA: TGCAGCGTAAAGACACAGGGAACCGGGGGGCTGTTTTTT
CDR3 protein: CSVKTQGTGGLFF

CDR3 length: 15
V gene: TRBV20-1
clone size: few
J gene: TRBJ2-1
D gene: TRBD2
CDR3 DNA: TGCAGTGCTAGACCGAGAGCGGGAGGGTACAATGAGCAGTTCTTC
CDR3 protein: CSARPRAGGYNEQFF

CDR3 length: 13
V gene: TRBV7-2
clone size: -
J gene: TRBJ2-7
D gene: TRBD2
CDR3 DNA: TGTGCCAGCGGGAGGGCCTCAATGGGGGAGCAGTACTTC
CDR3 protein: CASGRASMGEQYF

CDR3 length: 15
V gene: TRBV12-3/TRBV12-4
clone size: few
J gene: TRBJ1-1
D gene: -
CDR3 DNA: TGTGCCAGCAGTGAATCGACAGGAGACCACACTGAAGCTTTCTTT
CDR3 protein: CASSESTGDHTEAFF

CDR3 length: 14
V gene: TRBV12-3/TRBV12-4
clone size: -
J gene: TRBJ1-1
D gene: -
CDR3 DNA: TGTGCCAGCAGTTCCTCTGACAGTCGAACTGAAGCTTTCTTT
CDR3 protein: CASSSSDSRTEAFF

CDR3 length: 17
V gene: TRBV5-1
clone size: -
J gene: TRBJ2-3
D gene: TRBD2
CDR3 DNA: TGCGCCAGCAGCTGGGGACTAGCGGGGGCCGTCACAGATACGCAGTATTTT
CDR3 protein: CASSWGLAGAVTDTQYF

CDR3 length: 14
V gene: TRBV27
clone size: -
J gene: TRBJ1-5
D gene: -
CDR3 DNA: TGTGCCAGCAGCCCCTTTGATAGCAATCAGCCCCAGCATTTT
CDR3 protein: CASSPFDSNQPQHF